This note documents a single T cell receptor (beta chain) sequence. Its target is unknown. This specimen comes from a study of T cell responses to AZD1222 COVID-19 vaccine. Study conclusions and caveats: Clonal diversity was possibly underestimated, and white British individuals and females predominated among donors. Increased Spike-specific TCR breadth and depth were observed after two AZD1222 doses. The study reported that nearly half of spike-specific TCRs target unmutated variant regions. Just a handful of AZD1222 recipients tested seropositive at baseline.

Trimming removed 5 bases at V and 2 bases at J, with 16 bases between. Germline V gene sequence: CDR1 MNHEY, CDR2 SVGEGT. The CDR3 is 15 amino acids. Here immunoSEQ multiplex PCR was the method, and the copy in TCRdb shows in-frame clones only, minus some. The sample contains around 130,000 clones, 91% of which appear only once. The chain couples TRBV6-2 or TRBV6-3 to TRBJ2-7; D is perhaps TRBD1 (6 bases). The sample was peripheral blood, taken 28 days after the second AZD1222 dose. This receptor was identified in an adult who received the AZD1222 COVID-19 vaccine. The CDR3 DNA is TGTGCCAGCAGTAGACCCTCCCAGGGGACCTACGAGCAGTACGTC. It encodes CASSRPSQGTYEQYV.